Below, 16 T cell receptor beta chains from the same sample are listed, as sequenced in a study of blood T cells in healthy people across ages. PCR was performed a second time for about 7 to 11 cycles using a sample-barcoded 5' primer and a J-beta primer mix. TCRdb used MiXCR to reprocess the 5' RACE reads, holding one entry per CDR3 protein. The sample contains some 890,000 distinct CDR3 sequences, under 35% of which appear only once. These records were also assigned to another study, of T cells of mothers and their children.

The source material was blood. Source of these receptors: a woman between 40 and 55 years old in good health.

This clonotype was picked up a small number of times. V is TRBV7-8 and J is TRBJ2-5, with TRBD2 identical over 12 bases. V lost 1 base, J lost 2 bases, and 5 bases stayed unmatched. This CDR3 comprises 17 residues. Germline assignment: CDR1 SGHVS and CDR2 FQNEAQ. CDR3 nucleotide sequence: TGTGCCAGCAGCTTAGACCTAGCGGGGGGGCGGCAAGAGACCCAGTACTTC. Protein: CASSLDLAGGRQETQYF.

The chain recombines TRBV3-1 with TRBJ2-7, with 8 positions matching TRBD2. Germline CDR1 LGHDT, CDR2 YNNKEL (reference sequence). With 4 bases clipped from V and 2 bases from J, the junction kept 7 bases outside the gene matches. The CDR3 contains 15 residues. The CDR3 DNA follows: TGTGCCAGCAGCCTGGGACGGGAGGGTGCCTACGAGCAGTACTTC. Translation gives CASSLGREGAYEQYF.

As for this clonotype: One end of the junction is discordant with germline, which a read error may explain. The rearrangement uses TRBV7-2 and TRBJ1-2; 8 bases fit TRBD1. CDR3 length: 15 residues. The germline V gene encodes CDR1 SGHTA and CDR2 FQGNSA. The DNA of the CDR3 is TGTGCCAACAGCTTAGGACAGGGTTATGGCTATGGCTACACCTTC. Amino acid sequence: CANSLGQGYGYGYTF.

The V call is TRBV7-8, the J call TRBJ1-4, with D maybe TRBD1 (6 bases). V lost 2 bases and J 8 bases, leaving 12 bases between the germline ends. This CDR3 has 14 amino acids. CDR1 and CDR2 from the germline V gene are SGHVS and FQNEAQ. CDR3 amino acids: CASSLRGGKEKLFF. DNA for the CDR3: TGTGCCAGCAGCTTAAGGGGGGGGAAGGAAAAACTGTTTTTT.

V is TRBV5-1 and J is TRBJ2-6; TRBD1 aligns across 9 bases. The CDR3 contains 16 residues. V lost 7 bases and J lost 0; bases outside the gene matches: 5. Germline V lookup: CDR1 SGHRS, CDR2 YFSETQ. The DNA for the CDR3 is TGCGCCAGCGCCGGGACAGGGACCTCTGGGGCCAACGTCCTGACTTTC. This encodes CASAGTGTSGANVLTF. Looking up the rest from reference TRBV5-1 and TRBJ2-6 gives the full variable domain: KAGVTQTPRYLIKTRGQQVTLSCSPISGHRSVSWYQQTPGQGLQFLFEYFSETQRNKGNFPGRFSGRQFSNSRSEMNVSTLELGDSALYLCASAGTGTSGANVLTFGAGSRLTVL.

This chain links TRBV5-5 with TRBJ1-1, with D hard to call. Trimming shortened V by 7 bases and J by 1 base, and 5 bases separated the two germline ends. This CDR3 is 11 amino acids long. From germline, CDR1 is SGHKS and CDR2 YYEKEE (reference sequence). Written as DNA, the CDR3 is TGTGCCAGCCTAGAGAACACTGAAGCTTTCTTT. Protein sequence: CASLENTEAFF.

A few counts support this clonotype. The CDR3 coding sequence is TGTGCCAGCAGCCAGGTCTTGGGGTCCACAGATACGCAGTATTTT. This gives the protein CASSQVLGSTDTQYF. J is TRBJ2-3 and V is TRBV4-2, with D uncertain. CDR1 and CDR2 from the germline V gene are LGHNA and YNFKEQ. The CDR3 has 15 residues. With 3 bases removed from V and 2 bases from J, the gap between germline ends came to 12 bases.

This clonotype appeared a few times. V is TRBV9 and J is TRBJ2-7; TRBD1 matches 12 bases. After removal of 4 bases from V and 7 bases from J, the junction contained 12 bases not matched to a gene. This CDR3 contains 16 residues. Germline lookup yields CDR1 SGDLS and CDR2 YYNGEE. CDR3 bases: TGTGCCAGCAGCCCCAGGGGACAGGGGGCGCTCAATGAGCAGTACTTC. It translates to CASSPRGQGALNEQYF.

Note on this clonotype: The junction and the germline gene differ at one end; a read error may be behind it. V is TRBV28 and J is TRBJ2-5; TRBD2 aligns across 12 bases. Germline V gene sequence: CDR1 MDHEN, CDR2 SYDVKM. The CDR3 length is 15 residues. This chain's CDR3 is CASSLSTLAGGRLDF. The CDR3 DNA follows: TGTGCCAGCAGTTTATCGACACTAGCGGGGGGACGGTTAGACTTC.

Details on this clonotype: Relative to the germline gene, one junction end is altered; a read error may explain this. The rearrangement links TRBV12-3 or TRBV12-4 to TRBJ2-3; the match to TRBD1 covers 8 bases. The CDR3 is 15 residues long. Here the CDR3 DNA reads TGTGCCAGCAGGTTACAGGGGGTGAACACAGATATGCAGTATTTT. Protein product: CASRLQGVNTDMQYF.

This clonotype was detected only a few times. V and J are TRBV5-4 and TRBJ2-5; D is unresolved. This CDR3 comprises 13 residues. Per the germline V gene, CDR1 is SGHNT and CDR2 is YYREEE (reference sequence). V was shortened by 4 bases and J by 4 bases, with 11 bases between the two germline ends. CDR3 amino acids: CASSPHRVETQYF. The CDR3 coding sequence is TGTGCCAGCAGCCCGCACCGGGTAGAGACCCAGTACTTC.

The J gene is TRBJ2-1, the V gene TRBV7-9; 8 nucleotides agree with TRBD1. Per germline, CDR1 SEHNR and CDR2 FQNEAQ (reference sequence). V lost 5 bases and J lost 3; bases outside the gene matches: 6. This CDR3 is built from 15 residues. CDR3 sequence: CASSRGQGDYNEQFF. The CDR3 DNA reads TGTGCCAGCAGCCGAGGACAGGGTGACTACAATGAGCAGTTCTTC. Drawing the rest from reference TRBV7-9 and TRBJ2-1, the complete variable domain is DTGVSQNPRHKITKRGQNVTFRCDPISEHNRLYWYRQTLGQGPEFLTYFQNEAQLEKSRLLSDRFSAERPKGSFSTLEIQRTEQGDSAMYLCASSRGQGDYNEQFFGPGTRLTVL.

The chain has TRBV28 and TRBJ2-7, with D perhaps assigned TRBD1 or TRBD2 (5 bases each). Trimming left V 5 bases short and J 2 bases short, with 13 bases between. This CDR3 spans 14 amino acids. Germline V gene sequence: CDR1 MDHEN, CDR2 SYDVKM. The CDR3 DNA follows: TGTGCCAGCAGTGCACCGGGGCTTCCCTACGAGCAGTACTTC. As protein: CASSAPGLPYEQYF.

This clonotype was picked up many times. This chain uses TRBV4-1 with TRBJ2-6, with 8 bases identical to TRBD2. The CDR3 loop spans 18 amino acids. Germline-derived CDR1 and CDR2 are MGHRA and YSYEKL. The junction had 10 bases not matched to a gene; V was cut back by 4 bases and J by 2 bases. The CDR3 loop is CASSPGGAGSTGANVLTF. In DNA, the CDR3 is TGCGCCAGCAGCCCCGGGGGGGCCGGTTCGACTGGGGCCAACGTCCTGACTTTC.

The gene calls are TRBV5-4 and TRBJ2-7; possibly TRBD1 for D (5 bases). V lost 4 bases and J 2 bases, leaving 13 bases between the germline ends. CDR3 length equals 14 residues. In germline, CDR1 is SGHNT, CDR2 YYREEE (reference sequence). In DNA, the CDR3 is TGTGCCAGCAGCAGAAGGGGTTCAACCTACGAGCAGTACTTC. Its translation: CASSRRGSTYEQYF.

This chain connects TRBV24-1 to TRBJ1-2; 7 positions match TRBD1. The J segment lost 4 bases and the V segment lost 7 bases, leaving 20 bases of the junction unmatched. The CDR3 runs to 18 residues. Germline V gene sequence: CDR1 KGHDR, CDR2 SFDVKD. The CDR3: CATRTGLFQPGGVYGYTF. CDR3 coding DNA: TGTGCCACCAGGACAGGGCTCTTCCAACCCGGGGGGGTCTATGGCTACACCTTC.